Listed below are T cell receptor beta chains from one sample, sequenced in a study of CD8 T cells in ankylosing spondylitis. MiXCR, applied by TCRdb to the 5' RACE reads, yields one record per CDR3 protein. The table lists 110,000 to 150,000 distinct CDR3 sequences, more than 7% of them singletons. The specimen sequenced was synovial fluid, either unsorted or a sorted T cell fraction (not recorded which). The source is a male donor with ankylosing spondylitis. The CDR3 runs from the conserved cysteine through the conserved F or W. D genes are given only for firm matches. Rows may omit the clone size; those that give it use once, few, many or a size class.

>many|TRBJ1-2|TRBD1|TRBV28|14
TGTGCCAGCAGCCGTCCCGACAGGGCCGGTGGCTACACCTTC
CASSRPDRAGGYTF
>many|TRBJ1-1|-|TRBV5-1|14
TGCGCCAGCAGCTGGTCCGGGAAGAACACTGAAGCTTTCTTT
CASSWSGKNTEAFF
>many|TRBJ2-7|-|TRBV5-6|14
TGTGCCAGCAGCTTGGCGGGTGGATCCTACGAGCAGTACTTC
CASSLAGGSYEQYF
>-|TRBJ1-5|-|TRBV18|14
TGTGCCAGCTCACCACTAGGAGGGGATCAGCCCCAGCATTTT
CASSPLGGDQPQHF
>few|TRBJ2-5|-|TRBV15|11
TGTGCCACCAGCTCACAAGAGACCCAGTACTTC
CATSSQETQYF
>-|TRBJ1-1|-|TRBV4-3|12
TGCGCCAGCAGCCACGAGGACACTGAAGCTTTCTTT
CASSHEDTEAFF
>-|TRBJ2-3|TRBD1|TRBV6-4|14
TGTGCCAGCAGTGAGCAGGGGGTAGCAGATACGCAGTATTTT
CASSEQGVADTQYF
>-|TRBJ1-4|TRBD1|TRBV7-9|13
TGTGCCAGCAGCTCACAGGGGACTGAAAAACTGTTTTTT
CASSSQGTEKLFF
>many|TRBJ2-7|-|TRBV7-2|13
TGTGCCAGCAAAGGGACGGGGCTCTACGAGCAGTACTTC
CASKGTGLYEQYF
>many|TRBJ1-2|-|TRBV7-9|12
TGTGCCAGCAGTTCTCCGAACTATGGCTACACCTTC
CASSSPNYGYTF
>medium-sized|TRBJ2-5|-|TRBV9|15
TGTGCCAGCAGCGTAGGAACCGGGACACAAGAGACCCAGTACTTC
CASSVGTGTQETQYF
>many|TRBJ1-1|TRBD1|TRBV20-1|13
TGCAGTGCTAGAGATGACAGGGTTATTGAAGCTTTCTTT
CSARDDRVIEAFF
>many|TRBJ2-5|-|TRBV6-2/TRBV6-3|15
TGTGCCAGCAGTTACTCATTCGCGGGCGAAGAGACCCAGTACTTC
CASSYSFAGEETQYF
>many|TRBJ2-7|-|TRBV5-1|13
TGCGCCAGCAGCCTCGAGTACACCGACGAGCAGTACTTC
CASSLEYTDEQYF
>-|TRBJ1-2|-|TRBV4-3|14
TGCGCCAGCAGCCAAGTTGCATTTAACTATGGCTACACCTTC
CASSQVAFNYGYTF
>-|TRBJ1-3|-|TRBV4-1|17
TGCGCCAGCAGCCACTCCCCGGACGGGAACTCTGGAAACACCATATATTTT
CASSHSPDGNSGNTIYF
>many|TRBJ2-7|-|TRBV27|14
TGTGCCAGCAGTTTACGGCGACAGCTCGTAGTTCAGTACTTC
CASSLRRQLVVQYF
>few|TRBJ1-6|-|TRBV20-1|13
TGCAGTTACAGTAGCTCCTATAATTCACCCCTCCACTTT
CSYSSSYNSPLHF
>few|TRBJ2-7|-|TRBV9|14
TGTGCCAGCAGCAAGCGACCCAGTCCCTACGAGCAGTACTTC
CASSKRPSPYEQYF
>many|TRBJ1-1|-|TRBV28|13
TGTGCCATCCAACCGGGGGGGCGCACTGAAGCTTTCTTT
CAIQPGGRTEAFF
>many|TRBJ2-6|-|TRBV6-1|16
TGTGCCAGCAGTGAAGGTTTCCATTTGGGGGCCAACGTCCTGACTTTC
CASSEGFHLGANVLTF
>-|TRBJ2-1|-|TRBV7-2|14
TGTGCCAGCAGCCCAGCGCTCTCCTACAATGAGCAGTTCTTC
CASSPALSYNEQFF
>many|TRBJ2-3|-|TRBV3-1|15
TGTGCCAGCAGCCAAGAAAAGTGGGGAGTCGATACGCAGTATTTT
CASSQEKWGVDTQYF
>many|TRBJ1-5|-|TRBV12-3/TRBV12-4|12
TGTGCCAGCCGTTACAGGGACCAGCCCCAGCATTTT
CASRYRDQPQHF
>few|TRBJ2-5|-|TRBV6-1|15
TGTGCCAGCAGTGAAGTAGACAGCCTCCAAGAGACCCAGTACTTC
CASSEVDSLQETQYF
>many|TRBJ2-7|-|TRBV2|12
TGTGCCAGCAGACTAGGGCTATACGAGCAGTACTTC
CASRLGLYEQYF
>many|TRBJ2-3|-|TRBV6-1|14
TGTGCCAGCAGTCGACCGTGGGGCGCAGATACGCAGTATTTT
CASSRPWGADTQYF
>many|TRBJ1-3|-|TRBV7-9|15
TGTGCCAGCAGCTTACGGGGTGATGCGGGAAACACCATATATTTT
CASSLRGDAGNTIYF
>few|TRBJ2-1|-|TRBV18|18
TGTGCCAGCTCACCGTTTGGCGGAAGCGCGACGACCTACAATGAGCAGTTCTTC
CASSPFGGSATTYNEQFF
>-|TRBJ2-7|TRBD2|TRBV2|15
TGTGCCAGCAGAGGCAATAGCGGGAGGACCTACGAGCAGTACTTC
CASRGNSGRTYEQYF
>few|TRBJ1-5|-|TRBV28|17
TGTGCCAGCAGTTTGGTGGGAGGGGGTATGGGGAATCAGCCCCAGCATTTT
CASSLVGGGMGNQPQHF
>-|TRBJ2-3|-|TRBV20-1|15
TGCAGTGCTAGAGATTCTGGCCAGGAGTCAGATACGCAGTATTTT
CSARDSGQESDTQYF
>many|TRBJ1-2|TRBD1|TRBV20-1|14
TGCAGTGCTGGGGGACAGGCCTATTCCTATGGCTACACCTTC
CSAGGQAYSYGYTF
>-|TRBJ2-4|TRBD2|TRBV10-2|15
TGCGCCAGCAGTGAGTCTGGGGGGGACGGAAACATTCAGTACTTC
CASSESGGDGNIQYF
>few|TRBJ2-4|TRBD2|TRBV20-1|18
TGCAGTGCCCCTCGACTAGCGGGAGGGCCGGTAGCCAAAAACATTCAGTACTTC
CSAPRLAGGPVAKNIQYF
>few|TRBJ1-1|-|TRBV20-1|12
TGCAGTGCTAGAGTTGGAAACACTGAAGCTTTCTTT
CSARVGNTEAFF
>many|TRBJ2-2|-|TRBV12-3/TRBV12-4|16
TGTGCCAGCACCCCCGGTGGGGACATTCAAACCGGGGAGCTGTTTTTT
CASTPGGDIQTGELFF
>-|TRBJ2-1|TRBD1|TRBV20-1|12
TGCAGTCTCCCGGACAGGGTTAATGAGCAGTTCTTC
CSLPDRVNEQFF
>many|TRBJ2-2|-|TRBV7-7|12
TGTGCTAGCAGCCCGAACACCGGGGAGCTGTTTTTT
CASSPNTGELFF
>-|TRBJ2-3|TRBD1|TRBV13|14
TGTGCCAGCAGCTTCAAGGGGGCCTCAGATACGCAGTATTTT
CASSFKGASDTQYF
>-|TRBJ2-7|TRBD2|TRBV28|14
TGTGCCAGGTTGGGACTAGCGGGGGAGTACGAGCAGTACTTC
CARLGLAGEYEQYF
>-|TRBJ1-6|TRBD1|TRBV7-9|14
TGTGCCAGCAGCTTCGGACAGGGTAATTCACCCCTCCACTTT
CASSFGQGNSPLHF
>many|TRBJ2-3|TRBD2|TRBV6-4|16
TGTGCCAGCAGTGCCATAGCGGGGGGGGCAACAGATACGCAGTATTTT
CASSAIAGGATDTQYF
>many|TRBJ2-2|-|TRBV28|16
TGTGCCAGCAGTTTCATTATCGGGGGTCGGACCGGGGAGCTGTTTTTT
CASSFIIGGRTGELFF
>few|TRBJ1-5|-|TRBV19|15
TGTGCCAGTAGTATTCGCCGGGGCCCGGGTCAGCCCCAGCATTTT
CASSIRRGPGQPQHF
>-|TRBJ2-1|TRBD2|TRBV20-1|16
TGCAGTGCTAGCTACGCTAGCGGGGGGTCCTACAATGAGCAGTTCTTC
CSASYASGGSYNEQFF
>many|TRBJ2-5|-|TRBV10-2|14
TGCGCCAGCAGTGAGTCGATGGGGGAGGAGACCCAGTACTTC
CASSESMGEETQYF
>many|TRBJ2-3|-|TRBV27|15
TGTGCCAGCAGCCCATTGACCCTAAGCACAGATACGCAGTATTTT
CASSPLTLSTDTQYF
>many|TRBJ2-7|-|TRBV11-2|13
TGTGCCAGCAGCATCAGGCCTTCCTACGAGCAGTACTTC
CASSIRPSYEQYF
>many|TRBJ2-1|-|TRBV15|15
TGTGCCACCAGCAGAGAAGCGGGTGGATACAATGAGCAGTTCTTC
CATSREAGGYNEQFF
>many|TRBJ1-5|-|TRBV12-3/TRBV12-4|13
TGTGCCAGCAGTTTACGGCTGGATCAGCCCCAGCATTTT
CASSLRLDQPQHF
>many|TRBJ2-7|-|TRBV7-9|14
TGTGCCAGCAGCTCACGGACGGGACCCTACGAGCAGTACTTC
CASSSRTGPYEQYF
>-|TRBJ2-7|-|TRBV2|11
TGTGCCAGCGACAGGACCTACGAGCAGTACTTC
CASDRTYEQYF
>many|TRBJ2-6|TRBD1|TRBV10-3|17
TGTGCCATCAGTGAGGGACAGGGGGCTGCTGGGGCCAACGTCCTGACTTTC
CAISEGQGAAGANVLTF
>many|TRBJ2-4|TRBD2|TRBV20-1|17
TGCAGTGCTTCAGACGGCGGGCTAGCGGGAGGGCCCAGCATTCAGTACTTC
CSASDGGLAGGPSIQYF